These 2 T cell receptor beta chains were sequenced from one sample in a study of T cells after yellow fever vaccination. TCRdb reanalysed the 5' RACE reads using MiXCR and keeps one entry per CDR3 protein. The table has a few hundred thousand distinct CDR3 sequences, 15% to 20% seen once. Here the sequenced sample was PBMCs, taken 15 days after the yellow fever booster vaccination. The origin of the receptors is a man aged 25 to 40 who received the YFV17D yellow fever vaccine.

This clonotype has at least ten counts. V and J are TRBV5-1 and TRBJ2-1, with D possibly matching TRBD2 (6 bases). Germline CDR1 and CDR2: SGHRS and YFSETQ. This CDR3 is 14 amino acids long. The V end was cut by 1 base, the J end by 6 bases, with 11 bases between. The CDR3, as DNA: TGCGCCAGCAGCTTGCCCGGGACTCCCAATGAGCAGTTCTTC. It translates to CASSLPGTPNEQFF. Complete variable domain (other parts from reference TRBV5-1 and TRBJ2-1): KAGVTQTPRYLIKTRGQQVTLSCSPISGHRSVSWYQQTPGQGLQFLFEYFSETQRNKGNFPGRFSGRQFSNSRSEMNVSTLELGDSALYLCASSLPGTPNEQFFGPGTRLTVL.

The chain carries TRBV5-1 and TRBJ2-7, with unresolved D. Germline V gene sequence: CDR1 SGHRS, CDR2 YFSETQ. The CDR3 consists of 13 residues. The germline V and J ends were trimmed by 1 base and 4 bases, with 9 bases remaining between them. CDR3 nucleotides: TGCGCCAGCAGCTTGTCGCTAGAGTACGAGCAGTACTTC. Translating gives CASSLSLEYEQYF.